This T cell receptor beta chain was found in a study of T cell repertoires in cytomegalovirus infection. Overall study context: Public TCR beta signatures provided an indication of both CMV infection and a matching HLA type.

The J segment lost 0 bases and the V segment lost 5 bases, leaving 4 bases of the junction unmatched. The CDR3 length is 15 residues. CDR1 and CDR2 (germline): SEHNR, FQNEAQ (reference sequence). This clonotype was counted between two and nine times. Via MiXCR, TCRdb re-called the reads, giving one row per CDR3 protein. This sample has about 680,000 distinct CDR3 sequences, with approximately 25% found just once. The clonotype was recovered from a human donor in good health (CMV status not recorded). Some clones in this sample may be carry-over from other donors' samples. The chain joins TRBV7-9 to TRBJ1-5, with 7 bases fitting TRBD1. The sequenced material came from CD8+ T cells from PBMCs. For the CDR3, the DNA is TGTGCCAGCAGCGGCCAGGGGGATAGCAATCAGCCCCAGCATTTT. Translating it yields CASSGQGDSNQPQHF. Looking up the rest from reference TRBV7-9 and TRBJ1-5 gives the full variable domain: DTGVSQNPRHKITKRGQNVTFRCDPISEHNRLYWYRQTLGQGPEFLTYFQNEAQLEKSRLLSDRFSAERPKGSFSTLEIQRTEQGDSAMYLCASSGQGDSNQPQHFGDGTRLSIL.